This T cell receptor (beta chain) was captured by sequencing in a study of cytomegalovirus exposure and HLA in healthy donors. About the research overall: The 130 or so validation repertoires, a later analysis reported, used the same platform as the approximately 700 first-cohort repertoires.

Study-wide results and limits: Some public TCRs appeared in many individuals, while most sequences were rare. CMV antigen specificity was confirmed in vitro for a few CMV-associated chains. According to reports, the classifier identified cytomegalovirus status with high specificity and sensitivity.

Using immunoSEQ multiplex PCR, the repertoire was profiled, and TCRdb retains in-frame clones only, with some absent. Counted here are about 110,000 clones, about 85% occurring once; the ten biggest clones make up 1.5% to 2%. The germline gives CDR1 MNHNY, CDR2 SVGAGI (reference sequence). The CDR3 has 15 residues. Trimming took 8 bases from V and 4 from J; bases not matched to a gene: 10. This clone appeared a single time. The antigen remains undetermined. This clonotype originated in a woman aged 18-29 years in good health and CMV-seropositive. The J gene is TRBJ2-7, the V gene TRBV6-6; 11 bases line up with TRBD2. The sample taken for sequencing was PBMCs. The DNA of the CDR3 is TGTGCCAGCGCCGAACGGACTAGCGGGTGGTACGAGCAGTACTTC. It codes for CASAERTSGWYEQYF.